Below, 26 T cell receptor beta chains from the same sample are listed, as sequenced in a study of shared clonotypes between healthy human individuals. The repertoire was sequenced with immunoSEQ multiplex PCR; TCRdb's copy has only in-frame clones and lacks some. This table has 550,000 to 850,000 clones, around 70% appearing once. Material: memory CD4+ T cells sorted from blood. The subset is: CD45RA-negative fraction. Source of these receptors: a young woman in good health.

The gene calls are TRBV28 and TRBJ2-3; 14 positions match TRBD2. Per germline, CDR1 MDHEN and CDR2 SYDVKM. CDR3 length: 14 amino acids. The V and J ends lost 8 bases and 6 bases, in that order; junction bases with no gene match: 4. This CDR3 reads CASGTSGGRDTQYF. In nucleotides, the CDR3 is TGTGCCAGCGGGACTAGCGGGGGCCGGGATACGCAGTATTTT. The full variable domain, completed using reference TRBV28 and TRBJ2-3, is DVKVTQSSRYLVKRTGEKVFLECVQDMDHENMFWYRQDPGLGLRLIYFSYDVKMKEKGDIPEGYSVSREKKERFSLILESASTNQTSMYLCASGTSGGRDTQYFGPGTRLTVL.

On this clone: The sample has other DNA sequences that encode this CDR3 too. V and J are TRBV18 and TRBJ1-1; D is uncertain. This CDR3 has 13 residues. Deletions cut 3 bases from V and 0 bases from J, with 5 bases between. The germline V gene has CDR1 KGHSH and CDR2 LQKENI. The CDR3 sequence is CASSPIMNTEAFF. CDR3 in DNA: TGTGCCAGCTCACCCATAATGAACACTGAAGCTTTCTTT. The full variable domain, with the rest looked up from reference TRBV18 and TRBJ1-1, is NAGVMQNPRHLVRRRGQEARLRCSPMKGHSHVYWYRQLPEEGLKFMVYLQKENIIDESGMPKERFSAEFPKEGPSILRIQQVVRGDSAAYFCASSPIMNTEAFFGQGTRLTVV.

The chain couples TRBV2 to TRBJ2-1; 12 bases agree with TRBD2. This CDR3 has 13 residues. Unmatched junction bases numbered 2, after V lost 8 bases and J lost 6 bases. In germline, CDR1 is SNHLY, CDR2 FYNNEI. The CDR3 nucleotides are TGTGCCAGCGGACTAGCGGGAACCAATGAGCAGTTCTTC. Its protein is CASGLAGTNEQFF.

This chain connects TRBV5-1 to TRBJ1-4, with 8 nucleotides matching TRBD1. The CDR3 is made up of 14 amino acids. Germline V gives CDR1 SGHRS, CDR2 YFSETQ. Unmatched junction bases numbered 7, after V lost 4 bases and J lost 8 bases. This chain's CDR3 is CASSDDRGREKLFF. In DNA, the CDR3 is TGCGCCAGCAGCGACGACAGGGGTAGGGAAAAACTGTTTTTT.

The gene calls are TRBV6-1 and TRBJ1-1, with D maybe TRBD1 (5 bases). Trimming pared 3 bases from V and 1 base from J, leaving 18 bases between. The V gene's germline CDR1 is MNHNS and CDR2 SASEGT. This CDR3 spans 17 amino acids. This chain's CDR3 is CASSDRVGGVTNTEAFF. In DNA, the CDR3 is TGTGCCAGCAGTGATCGCGTTGGGGGGGTTACGAACACTGAAGCTTTCTTT.

J is TRBJ2-7 and V is TRBV28; D is perhaps TRBD2 (6 bases). V was pared by 8 bases and J by 5 bases, with 22 bases between. The CDR3 runs to 15 residues. The germline gives CDR1 MDHEN, CDR2 SYDVKM. As DNA, the CDR3 is TGTGCCAGCCTACCGAACGCGGGGTTCATGGACGAGCAGTACTTC. It yields the protein CASLPNAGFMDEQYF.

The rearrangement joins TRBV7-2 to TRBJ2-3, with D possibly matching TRBD2 (5 bases). Trimming removed 1 base at V and 4 bases at J, with 12 bases between. The CDR3 covers 15 residues. Germline CDR1 and CDR2: SGHTA and FQGNSA. CDR3 in amino acids: CASSLDLEVADTQYF. Here the CDR3 DNA reads TGTGCCAGCAGCTTAGATCTGGAGGTGGCAGATACGCAGTATTTT.

The chain carries TRBV7-8 and TRBJ1-2; unclear D gene. The CDR3 is 12 residues long. V lost 3 bases and J lost 8, with 10 bases in between. Germline V gene lookup returns CDR1 SGHVS and CDR2 FQNEAQ. CDR3 coding DNA: TGTGCCAGCAGCTTTGGTTGGGAGGGCTACACCTTC. It codes for CASSFGWEGYTF.

J is TRBJ2-5 and V is TRBV5-8; TRBD2 aligns across 14 bases. V lost 7 bases and J lost 2; bases outside the gene matches: 10. Germline V lookup: CDR1 SGHTS, CDR2 YDEGEE. This CDR3 spans 17 amino acids. CDR3: CASCVGTSGSTQETQYF. As DNA, the CDR3 is TGTGCCAGCTGCGTTGGGACTAGCGGGAGTACACAAGAGACCCAGTACTTC.

The genes are TRBV25-1 and TRBJ1-5; TRBD1 agrees at 9 bases. Germline V lookup: CDR1 MGHDK, CDR2 SYGVNS. CDR3 size: 16 residues. V was clipped by 3 bases and J by 1 base; unmatched bases: 4. The CDR3, as DNA: TGTGCCAGCAGTGAGACAGGGGGTCCCAGCAATCAGCCCCAGCATTTT. As protein: CASSETGGPSNQPQHF.

The chain couples TRBV4-1 to TRBJ2-7, with D possibly TRBD1 on 6 matching bases. CDR1 is MGHRA, CDR2 YSYEKL, per germline. The CDR3 extends over 15 amino acids. V lost 0 bases and J lost 3, with 12 bases in between. The CDR3 sequence is CASSQERMTGYEQYF. The CDR3 DNA sequence: TGCGCCAGCAGCCAAGAACGGATGACAGGCTACGAGCAGTACTTC.

This chain joins TRBV7-9 and TRBJ2-2; TRBD2 is a possible D gene (5 bases). The germline gives CDR1 SEHNR, CDR2 FQNEAQ (reference sequence). V gave up 1 base and J gave up 3 bases, with 6 bases separating them. CDR3 size: 14 residues. This CDR3 is CASSLGGDTGELFF. The CDR3 nucleotides are TGTGCCAGCAGCTTAGGGGGAGACACCGGGGAGCTGTTTTTT.

The rearrangement joins TRBV7-9 to TRBJ1-2; 7 bases are a match to TRBD1. Germline-derived CDR1 and CDR2 are SEHNR and FQNEAQ (reference sequence). J gave up 5 bases and V 10 bases, and 10 bases lay outside the gene matches. The CDR3 is 13 amino acids. DNA for the CDR3: TGTGCCACCAACACCGGGACAGTTTATGGCTACACCTTC. It encodes CATNTGTVYGYTF.

Many counts were recorded for this clone. V is TRBV7-3 and J is TRBJ2-3; D is ambiguous. CDR3 length: 13 residues. Germline values: CDR1 SGHTA, CDR2 FQGTGA. V dropped 4 bases and J dropped 7 bases, with 12 bases sitting between them. The CDR3: CASSSGSWNTQYF. The CDR3 DNA reads TGTGCCAGCAGCTCTGGTTCCTGGAATACGCAGTATTTT.

In its sample, this clone was seen a few times. The same CDR3 can be traced to other DNA sequences in this sample. V gene TRBV11-2 combines with J gene TRBJ2-1; 8 nucleotides line up with TRBD1. The CDR3 is 14 amino acids. Trimming at V came to 4 bases and at J to 3 bases, leaving 2 bases not matched to a gene. CDR1 is SGHAT, CDR2 FQNNGV, per germline. The CDR3 coding sequence is TGTGCCAGCAGCTCCGGACAGGGCTACAATGAGCAGTTCTTC. Its translation: CASSSGQGYNEQFF.

There are many counts of this clone. This chain links TRBV30 with TRBJ2-1; 12 nucleotides match TRBD2. In germline, CDR1 is GTSNPN, CDR2 SVGIG (reference sequence). This CDR3 contains 13 residues. With V trimmed by 5 bases and J by 7 bases, 3 bases remained unmatched. The CDR3 protein is CAWGTSGRNEQFF. The DNA of the CDR3 is TGTGCCTGGGGGACTAGCGGGCGGAATGAGCAGTTCTTC.

The chain recombines TRBV5-1 with TRBJ2-3; no firm D call. The CDR3 length is 12 residues. V lost 8 bases and J lost 2, with 9 bases in between. Per the germline V gene, CDR1 is SGHRS and CDR2 is YFSETQ. This chain's CDR3 is CARNYVTDTQYF. The DNA for the CDR3 is TGCGCCAGGAATTACGTCACAGATACGCAGTATTTT.

The chain joins TRBV29-1 to TRBJ1-5; 8 positions match TRBD1. Germline-derived CDR1 and CDR2 are SQVTM and ANQGSEA. The V gene end was trimmed by 7 bases and the J gene end by 6 bases; junction bases not matched to a gene: 11. The CDR3 runs to 14 residues. The DNA of the CDR3 is TGCAGCGCCCTGGACAGGGTAGGGGTTCAGCCCCAGCATTTT. Translation: CSALDRVGVQPQHF.

The V gene is TRBV7-9, the J gene TRBJ1-2, with 11 bases that match TRBD1. The CDR3 extends over 13 amino acids. V was clipped by 3 bases and J by 8 bases; unmatched bases: 2. Germline V gene lookup returns CDR1 SEHNR and CDR2 FQNEAQ (reference sequence). The CDR3 DNA follows: TGTGCCAGCAGCTTGGGGACAGGGGGAGGCTACACCTTC. This encodes CASSLGTGGGYTF.

In regard to this clone: Other nucleotide sequences from this sample produce the same CDR3. The chain has TRBV19 and TRBJ1-5, with D uncertain. Germline V gives CDR1 LNHDA, CDR2 SQIVND (reference sequence). The V gene lost 2 bases and the J gene lost 0 bases, with 14 bases spanning the gap. This CDR3 is 17 amino acids long. The CDR3 loop reads CASSIMGGGYSNQPQHF. CDR3 DNA: TGTGCCAGTAGTATAATGGGAGGAGGCTATAGCAATCAGCCCCAGCATTTT.

The rearrangement joins TRBV28 to TRBJ1-5, with a weak D call TRBD1 (6 bases). The CDR3 is 15 amino acids. Germline loops: CDR1 MDHEN, CDR2 SYDVKM. Trimming removed 5 bases from V and 2 bases from J, with 13 bases in between. The CDR3 loop is CASSGSQGGNQPQHF. The CDR3 DNA follows: TGTGCCAGCAGTGGATCACAGGGAGGCAATCAGCCCCAGCATTTT.

A single count supports this clone. The chain uses TRBV5-4 and TRBJ1-2; 7 bases are shared with TRBD1. Germline V gene lookup returns CDR1 SGHNT and CDR2 YYREEE (reference sequence). The J segment lost 3 bases and the V segment lost 4 bases, leaving 6 bases of the junction unmatched. The length of the CDR3 is 14 residues. Here the CDR3 reads CASSLQGRDYGYTF. CDR3 nucleotides: TGTGCCAGCAGCCTACAGGGGAGGGACTATGGCTACACCTTC.

The sample holds a few counts of this clone. This chain connects TRBV5-1 to TRBJ1-5; possible D gene TRBD1, 5 bases. Germline CDR1 reads SGHRS; CDR2 reads YFSETQ. The CDR3 sequence is 13 residues long. Trimming left V 5 bases short and J 2 bases short, with 8 bases between. CDR3: CASRGEGNQPQHF. CDR3 DNA: TGCGCCAGCAGAGGGGAGGGCAATCAGCCCCAGCATTTT.

CDR3 coding DNA: TGTGCCAGCAGCTTGGATGGGCCACTACGATTTTACGAGCAGTACTTC. As protein: CASSLDGPLRFYEQYF. The chain is built from TRBV5-4 and TRBJ2-7, with D unclear. CDR1 and CDR2 from the germline V gene are SGHNT and YYREEE (reference sequence). The germline V and J ends were trimmed by 0 bases and 4 bases, with 17 bases remaining between them. CDR3 size: 16 residues.

This clone is a singleton in its sample. The chain carries TRBV5-4 and TRBJ2-2, with 13 positions matching TRBD2. V was pared by 3 bases and J by 1 base, with 6 bases of the junction left unmatched. CDR3 size: 18 residues. Germline-derived CDR1 and CDR2 are SGHNT and YYREEE (reference sequence). In DNA form, the CDR3 reads TGTGCCAGCAGCTCCGGACTAGCGGGAGACCTGAACACCGGGGAGCTGTTTTTT. Its protein is CASSSGLAGDLNTGELFF.

CDR3 nucleotide sequence: TGCGCCAGCATCGATTCGACAGGGGCCCAGGGCAATCAGCCCCAGCATTTT. It yields the protein CASIDSTGAQGNQPQHF. The chain recombines TRBV5-1 with TRBJ1-5, with 8 positions matching TRBD1. With V trimmed by 6 bases and J by 2 bases, 13 bases remained unmatched. This CDR3 contains 17 residues. Germline CDR1 SGHRS, CDR2 YFSETQ.